A single TCR beta chain is shown here with its context. As yet, its antigen is unknown. Between the trimmed V and J ends, which lost 5 bases and 2 bases, there was a span of 14 bases. CDR3 length: 15 amino acids. Germline V gives CDR1 SEHNR, CDR2 FQNEAQ (reference sequence). This record belongs to a study of graft-versus-host responses after intestinal transplantation. Study as a whole: Induction using anti-thymocyte globulin, followed by tacrolimus and steroids for roughly 3 years, was given to all recipients.

TCRdb's copy holds only in-frame clones and misses some; the assay was immunoSEQ multiplex PCR. The data contain some 110,000 clones, about nine tenths of them seen just once; the ten biggest clones take up about 0.18%. The study's findings and limits: GvH clonotypes were identified within recipient marrow, with a subset emerging first in ileum or blood.

The TCR originated in a human donor who received an intestinal transplant. The V gene is TRBV7-9, the J gene TRBJ2-3; D is possibly TRBD2 (5 bases). The specimen comprised unstimulated CD4+ T cells sorted from spleen or lymph node cells, sampled before intestinal transplant. The CDR3 coding sequence is TGTGCCAGCAGCCCTCGGGTTAGCGCCACAGATACGCAGTATTTT. Protein: CASSPRVSATDTQYF.